This note documents a single TCR beta chain sequence. Its antigen is unknown. The junction and the germline gene differ at one end; a read error may be behind it. Using genomic DNA as the template, TCR beta VDJ and CDR3 profiling was carried out. TCRdb independently ran MiXCR on the reads; one entry per CDR3 protein. Seen here are roughly 64,000 distinct CDR3 sequences, about 50% observed once, and the top ten hold 2.5%. Germline CDR1 SQVTM, CDR2 ANQGSEA. The length of the CDR3 is 13 residues. This sample is drawn from a study of CD8+CD57+ T cells in acquired aplastic anemia. Study at large: Sorted CD4+ and CD8+ cells yielded DNA averaging approximately 3 ug. Where healthy donors were concerned, CD4+ cells averaged roughly 11 million reads. Study observations and caveats: Under 35 was the count of CD8+ CDR3 sequences that patients shared with controls. Significance was not reached for CD8+ Simpson's diversity between patients and controls.

Material for sequencing was sorted CD4+, CD8+, or CD8+CD57+ T cells (not recorded which) from PBMCs. The TCR comes from a human donor in good health, serving as a control. This chain links TRBV29-1 with TRBJ2-7; D may be TRBD1 (5 bases). CDR3 DNA: TGCAGCGTTGAAGATACAGGAGTAAGCGAGCAGAACTTC. It codes for CSVEDTGVSEQNF.